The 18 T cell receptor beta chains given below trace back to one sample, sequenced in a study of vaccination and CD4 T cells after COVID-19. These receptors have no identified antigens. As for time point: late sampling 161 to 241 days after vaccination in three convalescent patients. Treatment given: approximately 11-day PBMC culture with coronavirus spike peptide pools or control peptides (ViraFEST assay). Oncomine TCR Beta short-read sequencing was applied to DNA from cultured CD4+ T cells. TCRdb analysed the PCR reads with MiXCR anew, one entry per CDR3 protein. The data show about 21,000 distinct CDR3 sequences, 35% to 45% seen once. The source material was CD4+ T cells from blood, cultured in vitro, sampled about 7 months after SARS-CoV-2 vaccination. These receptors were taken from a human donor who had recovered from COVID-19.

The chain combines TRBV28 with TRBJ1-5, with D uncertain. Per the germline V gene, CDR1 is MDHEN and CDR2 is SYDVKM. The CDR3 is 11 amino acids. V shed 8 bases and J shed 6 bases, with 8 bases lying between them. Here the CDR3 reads CASSPGQPQHF. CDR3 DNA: TGTGCCAGCTCCCCGGGTCAGCCCCAGCATTTT.

In DNA form, the CDR3 reads TGTGCCAGCACCGTAGCGGGAGACACCGGGGAGCTGTTTTTT. This encodes CASTVAGDTGELFF. V usage is TRBV6-2 or TRBV6-3 and J usage is TRBJ2-2; TRBD2 aligns across 9 bases. The CDR3 consists of 14 residues. The germline V gene has CDR1 MNHEY and CDR2 SVGEGT. J gave up 3 bases and V 7 bases, and 3 bases lay outside the gene matches.

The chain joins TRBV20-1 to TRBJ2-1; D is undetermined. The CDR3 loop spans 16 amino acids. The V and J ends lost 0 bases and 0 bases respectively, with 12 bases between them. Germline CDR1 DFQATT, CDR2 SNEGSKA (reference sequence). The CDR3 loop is CSARDYGVPSYNEQFF. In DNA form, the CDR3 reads TGCAGTGCTAGAGACTATGGGGTCCCCTCCTACAATGAGCAGTTCTTC.

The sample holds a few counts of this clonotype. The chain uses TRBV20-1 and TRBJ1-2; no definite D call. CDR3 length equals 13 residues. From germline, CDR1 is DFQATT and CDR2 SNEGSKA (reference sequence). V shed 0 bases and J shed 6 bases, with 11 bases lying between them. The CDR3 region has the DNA TGCAGTGCTAGAGAGGCCAACACGAATGGCTACACCTTC. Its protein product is CSAREANTNGYTF.

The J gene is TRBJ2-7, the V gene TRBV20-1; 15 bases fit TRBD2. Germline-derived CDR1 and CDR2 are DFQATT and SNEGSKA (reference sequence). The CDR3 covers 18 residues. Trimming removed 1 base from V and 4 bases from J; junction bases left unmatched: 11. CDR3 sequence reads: CSARVGLAGGPYLYEQYF. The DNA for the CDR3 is TGCAGTGCTAGAGTCGGACTAGCGGGAGGGCCCTACCTTTACGAGCAGTACTTC.

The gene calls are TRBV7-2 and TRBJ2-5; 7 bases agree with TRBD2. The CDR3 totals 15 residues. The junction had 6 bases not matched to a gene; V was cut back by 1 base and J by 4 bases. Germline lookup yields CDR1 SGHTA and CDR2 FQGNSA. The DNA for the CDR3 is TGTGCCAGCAGCTTAGGAGGCGGGAGAGGAGAGACCCAGTACTTC. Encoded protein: CASSLGGGRGETQYF.

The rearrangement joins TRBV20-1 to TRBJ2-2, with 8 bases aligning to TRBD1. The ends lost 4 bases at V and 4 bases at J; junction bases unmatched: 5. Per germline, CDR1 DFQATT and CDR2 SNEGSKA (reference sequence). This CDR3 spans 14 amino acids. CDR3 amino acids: CSAKQGAFTGELFF. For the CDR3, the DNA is TGCAGTGCTAAGCAGGGGGCGTTCACCGGGGAGCTGTTTTTT.

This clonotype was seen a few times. This chain's CDR3 is CASSLISDEAFF. For the CDR3, the DNA is TGTGCCAGCAGCTTAATCAGTGATGAAGCTTTCTTT. The chain uses TRBV7-9 and TRBJ1-1; D ambiguous. Germline assignment: CDR1 SEHNR and CDR2 FQNEAQ (reference sequence). V lost 2 bases and J 7 bases, leaving 8 bases between the germline ends. This CDR3 spans 12 amino acids.

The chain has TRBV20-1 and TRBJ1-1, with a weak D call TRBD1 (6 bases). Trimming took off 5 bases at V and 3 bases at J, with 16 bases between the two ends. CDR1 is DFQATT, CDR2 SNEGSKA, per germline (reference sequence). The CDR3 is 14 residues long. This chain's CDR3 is CSAVDSRGYTEAFF. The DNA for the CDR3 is TGCAGTGCTGTCGATTCCAGGGGTTACACTGAAGCTTTCTTT.

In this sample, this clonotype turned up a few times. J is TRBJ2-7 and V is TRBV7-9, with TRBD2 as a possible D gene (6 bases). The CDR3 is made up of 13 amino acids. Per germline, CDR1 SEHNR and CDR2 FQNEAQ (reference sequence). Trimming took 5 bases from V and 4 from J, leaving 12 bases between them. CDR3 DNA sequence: TGTGCCAGCAGCCGCGGAGGGCGGTACGAGCAGTACTTC. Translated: CASSRGGRYEQYF. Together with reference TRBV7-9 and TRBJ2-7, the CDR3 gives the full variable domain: DTGVSQNPRHKITKRGQNVTFRCDPISEHNRLYWYRQTLGQGPEFLTYFQNEAQLEKSRLLSDRFSAERPKGSFSTLEIQRTEQGDSAMYLCASSRGGRYEQYFGPGTRLTVT.

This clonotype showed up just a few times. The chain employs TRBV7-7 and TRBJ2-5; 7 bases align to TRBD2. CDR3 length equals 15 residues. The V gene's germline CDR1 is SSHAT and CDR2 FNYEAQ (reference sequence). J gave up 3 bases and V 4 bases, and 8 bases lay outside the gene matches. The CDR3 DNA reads TGTGCCAGCAGCTCCCTTGGGGGGGGGGAAGAGACCCAGTACTTC. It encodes CASSSLGGGEETQYF.

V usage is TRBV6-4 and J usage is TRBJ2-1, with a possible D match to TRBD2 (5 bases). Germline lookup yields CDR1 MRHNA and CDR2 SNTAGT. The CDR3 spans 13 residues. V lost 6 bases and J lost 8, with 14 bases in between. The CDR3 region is CASSPDGRDEQFF. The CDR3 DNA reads TGTGCCAGCAGCCCGGACGGGCGGGATGAGCAGTTCTTC.

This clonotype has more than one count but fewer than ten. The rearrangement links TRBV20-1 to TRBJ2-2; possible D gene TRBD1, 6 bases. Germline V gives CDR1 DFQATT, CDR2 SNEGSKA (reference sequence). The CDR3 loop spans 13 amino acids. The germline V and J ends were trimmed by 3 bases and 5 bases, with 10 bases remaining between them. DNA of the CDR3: TGCAGTGCTAGCGACCAGGGGACCGGGGAGCTGTTTTTT. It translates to CSASDQGTGELFF.

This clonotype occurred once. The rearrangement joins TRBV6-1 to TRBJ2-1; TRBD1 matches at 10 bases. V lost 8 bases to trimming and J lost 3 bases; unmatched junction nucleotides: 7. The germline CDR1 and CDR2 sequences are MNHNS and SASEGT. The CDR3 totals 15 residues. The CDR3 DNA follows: TGTGCCAGCGGGACAGGGGTCGACCACTACAATGAGCAGTTCTTC. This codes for CASGTGVDHYNEQFF.

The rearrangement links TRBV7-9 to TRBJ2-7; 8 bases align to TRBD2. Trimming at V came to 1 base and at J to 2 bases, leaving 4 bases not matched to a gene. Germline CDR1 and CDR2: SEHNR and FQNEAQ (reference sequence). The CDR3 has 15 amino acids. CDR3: CASSLGPGGTYEQYF. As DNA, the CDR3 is TGTGCCAGCAGCTTAGGGCCGGGAGGGACCTACGAGCAGTACTTC.

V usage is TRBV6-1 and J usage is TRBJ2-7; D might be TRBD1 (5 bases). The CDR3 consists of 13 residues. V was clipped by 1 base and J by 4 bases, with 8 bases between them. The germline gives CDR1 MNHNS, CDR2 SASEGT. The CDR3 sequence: CASSEGRQYEQYF. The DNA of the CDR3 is TGTGCCAGCAGTGAAGGGAGACAGTACGAGCAGTACTTC.

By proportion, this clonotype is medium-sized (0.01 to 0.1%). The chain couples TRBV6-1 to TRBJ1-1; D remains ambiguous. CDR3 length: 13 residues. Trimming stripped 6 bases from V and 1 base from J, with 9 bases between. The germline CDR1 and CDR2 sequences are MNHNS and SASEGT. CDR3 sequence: CASSWEQNTEAFF. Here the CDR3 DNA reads TGTGCCAGCAGCTGGGAACAGAACACTGAAGCTTTCTTT.

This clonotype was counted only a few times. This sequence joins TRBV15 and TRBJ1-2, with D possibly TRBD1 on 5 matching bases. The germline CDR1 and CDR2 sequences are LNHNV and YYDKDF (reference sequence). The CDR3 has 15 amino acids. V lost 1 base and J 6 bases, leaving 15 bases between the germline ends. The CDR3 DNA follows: TGTGCCACCAGCAGAGCCCAGAGGGGTGTGAATGGCTACACCTTC. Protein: CATSRAQRGVNGYTF.